This T cell receptor beta chain was sequenced during a study of OX40 agonist ivuxolimab in advanced cancers. Repertoires were generated with immunoSEQ multiplex PCR, while TCRdb's copy carries only in-frame clones and drops some. Of tens of thousands of clones in the sample, roughly 90% were seen once. Prior autoimmune disease or systemic immunosuppression barred patients. The study sampled blood at baseline, cycle 4 day 1, and cycle 7 day 1. This TCR derives from an adult with an advanced solid tumor such as melanoma, head and neck, liver or kidney cancer. The sequencing here drew on CD4+ or CD8+ T cells sorted from blood, taken in a trial of the OX40 agonist ivuxolimab.

In DNA, the CDR3 is TGTGCCAGCAGGTTTAGCCCGTACGAGCAGTACTTC. It translates to CASRFSPYEQYF. This chain joins TRBV28 and TRBJ2-7; D is unresolved. Between the trimmed V and J ends, which lost 6 bases and 4 bases, there was a span of 10 bases. This CDR3 has 12 amino acids. Germline lookup yields CDR1 MDHEN and CDR2 SYDVKM.